The present entry profiles one T cell receptor beta chain with its context. The target antigen is unknown. Treatment indicated: oral pan-JAK inhibitor, 5-10 mg twice daily. Once RNA had been extracted, it was reverse transcribed into cDNA to act as the sequencing template. Method: immunoSEQ multiplex PCR; TCRdb's copy keeps in-frame clones and lacks some. The sample carries roughly 180,000 clones, approximately 55% recorded once. These data come from a study of CD8+ T cells in alopecia areata. The germline V gene has CDR1 SEHNR and CDR2 FQNEAQ (reference sequence). The ends were cut back, 4 bases at V and 0 bases at J, with 12 bases in the middle. This CDR3 has 15 amino acids. Whole-study results and caveats: Researchers reported that TCR sharing among patients proved less clear than in mice, possibly HLA-linked. More clonal than normal scalp was lesional scalp, particularly alopecia totalis/universalis.

Material: CD8+ T cells sorted from blood, obtained at week 24, from a patient treated with tofacitinib. The receptor comes from a human donor with alopecia areata. This chain links TRBV7-9 with TRBJ1-1, with D unclear. The CDR3 DNA sequence: TGTGCCAGCAGCTCCCGCGGAGGGTTGAACACTGAAGCTTTCTTT. Encoded protein: CASSSRGGLNTEAFF.